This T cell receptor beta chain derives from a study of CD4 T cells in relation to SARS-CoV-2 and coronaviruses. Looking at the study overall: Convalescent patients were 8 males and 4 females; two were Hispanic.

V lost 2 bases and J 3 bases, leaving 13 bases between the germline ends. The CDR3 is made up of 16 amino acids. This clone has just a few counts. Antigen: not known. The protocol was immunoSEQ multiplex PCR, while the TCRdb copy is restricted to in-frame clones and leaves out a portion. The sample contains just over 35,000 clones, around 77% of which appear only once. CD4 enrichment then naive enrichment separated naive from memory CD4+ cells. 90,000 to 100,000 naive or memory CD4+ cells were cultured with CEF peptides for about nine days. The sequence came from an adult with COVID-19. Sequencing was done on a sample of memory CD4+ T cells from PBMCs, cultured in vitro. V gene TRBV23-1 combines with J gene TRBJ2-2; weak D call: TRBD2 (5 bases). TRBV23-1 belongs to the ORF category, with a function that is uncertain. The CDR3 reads CASSQGKRSDTGELFF. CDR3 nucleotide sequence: TGCGCCAGCAGTCAAGGGAAGCGGAGTGACACCGGGGAGCTGTTTTTT.